A single sample is the source of the 20 T cell receptor beta chains below, sequenced in a study of beta chain features in type 1 diabetes. Findings and caveats of the study: TCRB CDR3 length was moderately but significantly reduced in all four CD4+ subsets of Type 1 diabetes patients.

Their antigen targets remain unknown. Expressed TCRB transcripts were sequenced, since all the RNA that had been isolated was reverse transcribed. The data were produced by immunoSEQ multiplex PCR, yet TCRdb's version contains in-frame clones alone and is incomplete. The data contain 600,000 to 700,000 clones, 9.5% to 15% of them singletons. The sequenced sample consisted of naive CD4+ T cells from blood. The receptors come from a man aged 30-40 years with type 1 diabetes.

This clone has more than one count but fewer than ten. This rearrangement joins TRBV7-9 to TRBJ2-5; D unresolved. This CDR3 comprises 12 residues. Trimming cost V 4 bases and J 5 bases, with 8 bases left between them. Germline CDR1 is SEHNR and CDR2 is FQNEAQ (reference sequence). The CDR3 is CASSSSFETQYF. CDR3 DNA sequence: TGTGCCAGCAGCTCCTCATTCGAGACCCAGTACTTC.

This clone was seen a few times. The chain has TRBV21-1 and TRBJ1-1. TRBV21-1 is a documented pseudogene. The CDR3 is 15 residues long. In DNA, the CDR3 is TGTGCCAGCAGCAATAGCTTAAGGCGGGGCACTGAAGCTTTCTTT. This translates into CASSNSLRRGTEAFF.

This chain uses TRBV29-1 with TRBJ2-7, with D hard to call. Germline V gives CDR1 SQVTM, CDR2 ANQGSEA. V lost 0 bases, J lost 3 bases, and 6 bases lay in between. The CDR3 length is 12 residues. In DNA, the CDR3 is TGCAGCGTTGAAGACCCCCGCTACGAGCAGTACTTC. This gives the protein CSVEDPRYEQYF.

This clone was observed a handful of times. V is TRBV18 and J is TRBJ1-1, with 7 positions matching TRBD1. Per germline, CDR1 KGHSH and CDR2 LQKENI. CDR3 length: 14 residues. Trimming at V came to 1 base and at J to 4 bases, leaving 3 bases not matched to a gene. The chain's CDR3 is CASSPLRDSTEAFF. CDR3 nucleotide sequence: TGTGCCAGCTCACCACTTCGGGACAGCACTGAAGCTTTCTTT.

There are a few counts of this clone. V and J are TRBV7-2 and TRBJ1-3; D unresolved. With 5 bases removed from V and 7 bases from J, the gap between germline ends came to 9 bases. The germline CDR1 and CDR2 sequences are SGHTA and FQGNSA. The CDR3 length is 12 residues. This CDR3 reads CASSPQANTIYF. The CDR3 DNA sequence: TGTGCCAGCAGCCCTCAGGCGAACACCATATATTTT.

The chain links TRBV27 to TRBJ1-1; a weak D match, TRBD1 (5 bases). Trimming took 6 bases from V and 0 from J, leaving 20 bases between them. The germline V gene has CDR1 MNHEY and CDR2 SMNVEV (reference sequence). The CDR3 is 17 amino acids. CDR3 DNA: TGTGCCAGCAGAACAGGCGCTAGAGGGTGGATGAACACTGAAGCTTTCTTT. This encodes CASRTGARGWMNTEAFF.

In this sample, this clone turned up a few times. This chain uses TRBV29-1 with TRBJ1-6, with D possibly matching TRBD1 (5 bases). Germline V gives CDR1 SQVTM, CDR2 ANQGSEA. The CDR3 sequence is 13 residues long. Trimming removed 4 bases from V and 10 bases from J, with 14 bases in between. CDR3: CSVGGARGSPLHF. CDR3 bases: TGCAGCGTTGGTGGGGCCCGAGGGTCACCCCTCCACTTT.

Only a few counts were recorded for this clone. This sequence joins TRBV18 and TRBJ2-3; D unresolved. V was cut by 3 bases and J by 2 bases, with 18 bases left in between. There are 17 residues in the CDR3. In germline, CDR1 is KGHSH, CDR2 LQKENI. DNA for the CDR3: TGTGCCAGCTCACCTGCTACGACACAGATTTTCACAGATACGCAGTATTTT. Protein sequence: CASSPATTQIFTDTQYF. Using reference TRBV18 and TRBJ2-3 for the parts outside the CDR3, the full variable domain is NAGVMQNPRHLVRRRGQEARLRCSPMKGHSHVYWYRQLPEEGLKFMVYLQKENIIDESGMPKERFSAEFPKEGPSILRIQQVVRGDSAAYFCASSPATTQIFTDTQYFGPGTRLTVL.

The table lists this clone with a few counts. The chain employs TRBV11-2 and TRBJ1-2; D unresolved. This CDR3 comprises 13 residues. The V gene's germline CDR1 is SGHAT and CDR2 FQNNGV. Trimming shortened V by 1 base and J by 2 bases, and 5 bases separated the two germline ends. In DNA, the CDR3 is TGTGCCAGCAGCTTAGGGCTAAACTATGGCTACACCTTC. Protein: CASSLGLNYGYTF.

Worth noting for this clone: The sample has other DNA sequences that encode this CDR3 too. V is TRBV7-2 and J is TRBJ2-2, with D unresolved. The germline V gene has CDR1 SGHTA and CDR2 FQGNSA. Deletions cut 4 bases from V and 3 bases from J, with 3 bases between. This CDR3 has 12 residues. CDR3 bases: TGTGCCAGCAGCTCCTACACCGGGGAGCTGTTTTTT. It yields the protein CASSSYTGELFF.

This clone was found a few times. V usage is TRBV18 and J usage is TRBJ1-4, with 8 bases aligning to TRBD1. Germline V gives CDR1 KGHSH, CDR2 LQKENI. This CDR3 spans 16 amino acids. V lost 4 bases to trimming and J lost 9 bases; unmatched junction nucleotides: 13. DNA for the CDR3: TGTGCCAGCTCACTGGGGGTCGGGACAGGACCCCAAAAACTGTTTTTT. The encoded protein is CASSLGVGTGPQKLFF.

The table lists this clone with a few counts. The chain links TRBV7-2 to TRBJ1-2; the D is unclear. Looked up from germline, CDR1 is SGHTA and CDR2 is FQGNSA. CDR3 size: 14 residues. V was shortened by 1 base and J by 3 bases, with 9 bases between the two germline ends. CDR3 amino acids: CASSLVTSDYGYTF. The DNA of the CDR3 is TGTGCCAGCAGCTTAGTCACCTCAGACTATGGCTACACCTTC.

The V and J genes are TRBV4-3 and TRBJ2-3; 11 bases are shared with TRBD2. The J segment lost 0 bases and the V segment lost 4 bases, leaving 9 bases of the junction unmatched. CDR3 length: 18 amino acids. The germline gives CDR1 LGHNA, CDR2 YSLEER. CDR3 sequence (DNA): TGCGCCAGCAGCCCGGGACTAGCGGTACTTCTTAGCACAGATACGCAGTATTTT. This translates into CASSPGLAVLLSTDTQYF.

The V call is TRBV25-1, the J call TRBJ2-7; TRBD1 matches at 9 bases. V lost 5 bases to trimming and J lost 6 bases; unmatched junction nucleotides: 11. Germline CDR1 is MGHDK and CDR2 is SYGVNS. CDR3 length: 15 residues. CDR3 coding DNA: TGTGCCAGCAGTTATTCAACAGGGGGCCCGGTCGAGCAGTACTTC. Encoded protein: CASSYSTGGPVEQYF.

There are a few counts of this clone. This chain links TRBV28 with TRBJ2-7; D tentatively reads TRBD1 or TRBD2 (6 bases each). V was pared by 7 bases and J by 6 bases, with 25 bases between. This CDR3 region has 16 residues. CDR1 is MDHEN and CDR2 is SYDVKM in the germline V gene. The DNA for the CDR3 is TGTGCCAGCATATCTCCAGGGGCGGGGCACGTAACCGAGCAGTACTTC. Protein: CASISPGAGHVTEQYF. The full variable domain, its missing parts supplied by reference TRBV28 and TRBJ2-7, is DVKVTQSSRYLVKRTGEKVFLECVQDMDHENMFWYRQDPGLGLRLIYFSYDVKMKEKGDIPEGYSVSREKKERFSLILESASTNQTSMYLCASISPGAGHVTEQYFGPGTRLTVT.

This clone was observed once. The V and J genes are TRBV6-5 and TRBJ2-7, with TRBD1 identical over 12 bases. There are 15 residues in the CDR3. The germline V gene has CDR1 MNHEY and CDR2 SVGAGI. The V gene end was trimmed by 0 bases and the J gene end by 6 bases; junction bases not matched to a gene: 3. CDR3 sequence: CASSYSGTGGGEQYF. In DNA form, the CDR3 reads TGTGCCAGCAGTTACTCCGGGACAGGGGGCGGCGAGCAGTACTTC.

J is TRBJ1-4 and V is TRBV9, with TRBD1 matching over 7 bases. J was trimmed by 7 bases and V by 3 bases; bases with no gene match: 6. This CDR3 is 14 amino acids long. Germline CDR1 reads SGDLS; CDR2 reads YYNGEE. CDR3 region: CASSEQGPSEKLFF. CDR3 sequence (DNA): TGTGCCAGCAGCGAACAGGGGCCAAGTGAAAAACTGTTTTTT.

The chain links TRBV2 to TRBJ2-3; the match to TRBD2 covers 8 bases. Germline trimming cut 8 bases from V and 0 bases from J; bases unmatched to any gene: 7. Germline V lookup: CDR1 SNHLY, CDR2 FYNNEI. The CDR3 has 15 amino acids. The CDR3 protein is CASAAGGASTDTQYF. The CDR3 DNA is TGTGCCAGCGCGGCGGGGGGTGCTAGCACAGATACGCAGTATTTT.

A few counts support this clone. The chain couples TRBV5-8 to TRBJ1-2, with unresolved D. Germline CDR1 SGHTS, CDR2 YDEGEE. The CDR3 consists of 14 residues. V was cut by 7 bases and J by 6 bases, with 19 bases left in between. The CDR3 DNA is TGTGCCAGCCGTCCCGGGTTCCCGGTCCATGGCTACACCTTC. The encoded protein is CASRPGFPVHGYTF.

The chain is built from TRBV30 and TRBJ1-5; D may be TRBD1 (5 bases). This CDR3 has 14 amino acids. The ends were cut back, 3 bases at V and 4 bases at J, with 13 bases in the middle. Germline V gives CDR1 GTSNPN, CDR2 SVGIG (reference sequence). This CDR3 is CAWRGVRGNQPQHF. CDR3 bases: TGTGCCTGGAGAGGGGTCAGAGGAAATCAGCCCCAGCATTTT.